This T cell receptor (beta chain) emerged from a study of post-analysis software for immune sequencing data. As for the study in general: In terms of disease course, relapsing-remitting, secondary progressive and progressive-relapsing multiple sclerosis were included.

Germline V CDR1 and CDR2: DFQATT, SNEGSKA (reference sequence). V was cut by 1 base and J by 8 bases, with 11 bases left in between. This CDR3 region has 12 residues. In the case of this clonotype: Its antigen remains unknown.

Broader study findings: Strong co-clustering by F measure linked samples that shared a preparation batch. A few TRBV segments were significantly more frequent in patients than in controls. TRBV5-6, TRBV5-1 and TRBV20-1 were among these segments. Normalized Chao1 diversity was significantly reduced in patients versus controls.

TCR beta cDNA libraries had unique molecular identifiers. T cells, about 0.95 to 11 million of them, yielded roughly 470,000 cDNA molecules. TCRdb reprocessed the PCR reads via MiXCR and lists one record per CDR3 protein. Found here are 700,000 to 800,000 distinct CDR3 sequences, about 27% of them singletons; the top ten hold 0.56%. The TCR comes from a girl aged 10 to 17 with multiple sclerosis. The chain recombines TRBV20-1 with TRBJ1-2; no firm D call. The sample comprised blood. CDR3 loop: CSARVSGLGYTF. The CDR3 DNA reads TGCAGTGCTAGAGTCTCCGGGTTGGGCTACACCTTC.